This TCR beta chain was profiled in a study of control samples from healthy donors and cancer patients. Per the germline V gene, CDR1 is GTSNPN and CDR2 is SVGIG (reference sequence). The V segment lost 2 bases and the J segment 6 bases; nucleotides outside the gene matches: 4. The CDR3 extends over 14 amino acids. TCRdb's table, derived via immunoSEQ multiplex PCR, lists solely in-frame clones and lacks some. This sample has approximately 140,000 clones, with 93% found just once. This receptor was identified in a young man in good health. The genes are TRBV30 and TRBJ2-1; 10 bases map to TRBD1. Source material: blood. In nucleotides, the CDR3 is TGTGCCTGGAGTCAGGGACAGGGGAGCAATGAGCAGTTCTTC. Its translation is CAWSQGQGSNEQFF.